Following are 20 T cell receptor beta chains from one sample sequenced in a study of beta chain features in type 1 diabetes. Whole-study findings and limits: Type 1 diabetes patients had moderately but significantly shorter TCRB CDR3s in all four CD4+ subsets.

Antigen specificity for these receptors is unknown. Reverse transcription of all isolated RNA meant that expressed TCRB transcripts were sequenced. Sequencing was performed with immunoSEQ multiplex PCR; in TCRdb, only in-frame clones are kept and a portion is missing. The sample shows 95,000 to 150,000 clones, about 17% of them seen only once. Specimen: central memory CD4+ T cells from blood. These receptors all stem from a man aged 30 to 45 with type 1 diabetes.

The chain couples TRBV7-2 to TRBJ2-5; the D is unclear. Germline V gene lookup returns CDR1 SGHTA and CDR2 FQGNSA. The CDR3 spans 14 residues. V was clipped by 4 bases and J by 2 bases, with 11 bases between them. The CDR3 DNA reads TGTGCCAGCAGCTCTGGACCGAGACAAGAGACCCAGTACTTC. Its protein product is CASSSGPRQETQYF.

The table lists this clone with a few counts. The DNA of the CDR3 is TGTGCCAGCACTATCTTCTATGGCTACACCTTC. Translation gives CASTIFYGYTF. This chain links TRBV6-1 with TRBJ1-2; D is unclear. The CDR3 consists of 11 residues. CDR1 is MNHNS, CDR2 SASEGT, per germline. V gave up 7 bases and J gave up 4 bases, with 7 bases separating them.

This chain links TRBV9 with TRBJ2-5, with TRBD2 as a possible D gene (6 bases). The CDR3 consists of 14 residues. Per the germline V gene, CDR1 is SGDLS and CDR2 is YYNGEE. V was pared by 0 bases and J by 5 bases, with 11 bases between. For the CDR3, the DNA is TGTGCCAGCAGCGTAGGAACCCGGGGGGAGACCCAGTACTTC. This codes for CASSVGTRGETQYF.

The table lists this clone with a few counts. The chain couples TRBV6-1 to TRBJ2-2; D gene ambiguous. V lost 7 bases to trimming and J lost 1 base, with 4 bases between them. The CDR3 runs to 12 residues. Germline V gives CDR1 MNHNS, CDR2 SASEGT. The DNA for the CDR3 is TGTGCCAGCAAGGAGAACACCGGGGAGCTGTTTTTT. This translates into CASKENTGELFF.

The rearrangement uses TRBV7-2 and TRBJ2-3; D unclear. The CDR3 is 14 amino acids. Deletions cut 3 bases from V and 0 bases from J, with 7 bases between. CDR1 SGHTA and CDR2 FQGNSA come from the germline V gene. CDR3 nucleotides: TGTGCCAGCAGCTTCCGTTTTAGCACAGATACGCAGTATTTT. Encoded protein: CASSFRFSTDTQYF.

This clone has more than one count but fewer than ten. V gene TRBV14 combines with J gene TRBJ2-6; D unresolved. Per germline, CDR1 SGHDN and CDR2 FVKESK. V was cut by 1 base and J by 2 bases, with 3 bases left in between. This CDR3 has 14 amino acids. CDR3 residues: CASSQGAGANVLTF. Here the CDR3 DNA reads TGTGCCAGCAGCCAAGGTGCTGGGGCCAACGTCCTGACTTTC.

This clone was found a few times. The identical CDR3 is also encoded by other nucleotide sequences in the sample. The chain recombines TRBV7-2 with TRBJ2-1, with 8 positions matching TRBD2. This CDR3 is 15 amino acids long. Germline-derived CDR1 and CDR2 are SGHTA and FQGNSA. V shed 4 bases, J shed 5 bases, and the junction held 7 bases outside the gene matches. In nucleotides, the CDR3 is TGTGCCAGCAGCTCCACAAGCGGGGGACACAATGAGCAGTTCTTC. As protein: CASSSTSGGHNEQFF.

This clone has a handful of counts. This chain uses TRBV10-3 with TRBJ1-6, with a weak D call TRBD1 (6 bases). CDR3 size: 14 residues. Trimming shortened V by 4 bases and J by 14 bases, and 18 bases separated the two germline ends. The germline CDR1 and CDR2 sequences are ENHRY and SYGVKD. CDR3 residues: CAISAGGLQKALHF. The CDR3 region has the DNA TGTGCCATCAGTGCGGGGGGCCTACAGAAGGCCCTCCACTTT.

The gene calls are TRBV29-1 and TRBJ2-1, with D possibly being TRBD1 (6 bases). CDR1 is SQVTM and CDR2 is ANQGSEA in the germline V gene. This CDR3 is 13 amino acids long. Trimming left V 6 bases short and J 10 bases short, with 19 bases between. In DNA form, the CDR3 reads TGCAGCGTGGGGGCCCGAGACTCAAGGGAGCAGTTCTTC. This sequence encodes CSVGARDSREQFF.

The rearrangement joins TRBV6-1 to TRBJ2-7; 8 bases align to TRBD1. Germline loops: CDR1 MNHNS, CDR2 SASEGT. The V segment lost 6 bases and the J segment 5 bases; nucleotides outside the gene matches: 3. The CDR3 extends over 12 amino acids. The CDR3 loop is CASSQGANEQYF. CDR3 DNA: TGTGCCAGCAGCCAGGGGGCTAACGAGCAGTACTTC.

This clone has more than one count but fewer than ten. The same CDR3 can be traced to other DNA sequences in this sample. The genes are TRBV4-3 and TRBJ1-1, with D maybe TRBD1 (5 bases). The V and J ends lost 1 base and 1 base respectively, with 7 bases between them. Germline loops: CDR1 LGHNA, CDR2 YSLEER. This CDR3 is 14 amino acids long. The CDR3 loop is CASSQGQRNTEAFF. In nucleotides, the CDR3 is TGCGCCAGCAGCCAAGGACAGCGGAACACTGAAGCTTTCTTT.

The rearrangement links TRBV30 to TRBJ1-2; possibly TRBD1 for D (6 bases). The CDR3 runs 13 residues. Per germline, CDR1 GTSNPN and CDR2 SVGIG (reference sequence). The V end lost 1 base, the J end lost 4 bases, and 10 bases lay between the germline ends. DNA of the CDR3: TGTGCCTGGAGTGGCTCGACAGGCTATGGCTACACCTTC. Amino acids: CAWSGSTGYGYTF.

In this sample, this clone turned up a few times. The sample contains more than one DNA sequence encoding this CDR3. J is TRBJ2-6 and V is TRBV4-3; 8 positions agree with TRBD2. This CDR3 comprises 18 residues. With 1 base clipped from V and 1 base from J, the junction kept 6 bases outside the gene matches. Germline V gene sequence: CDR1 LGHNA, CDR2 YSLEER. CDR3 sequence: CASSQGGRGRSGANVLTF. CDR3 DNA sequence: TGCGCCAGCAGCCAAGGGGGCCGCGGGAGGTCTGGGGCCAACGTCCTGACTTTC.

In its sample, this clone was seen a few times. The rearrangement links TRBV29-1 to TRBJ2-5; no firm D call. Germline V gene data show CDR1 as SQVTM and CDR2 as ANQGSEA. This CDR3 has 14 amino acids. V dropped 6 bases and J dropped 4 bases, with 18 bases sitting between them. The CDR3 DNA reads TGCAGCGTACCCAGGACCGAGACGGGAGAGACCCAGTACTTC. This encodes CSVPRTETGETQYF.

The V gene is TRBV27, the J gene TRBJ2-3; TRBD1 aligns across 8 bases. V lost 2 bases, J lost 6 bases, and 10 bases stayed unmatched. The germline CDR1 and CDR2 sequences are MNHEY and SMNVEV (reference sequence). The CDR3 is made up of 16 amino acids. In DNA, the CDR3 is TGTGCCAGCAGTTTAGCGGGCCGACAGGGGCGGGATACGCAGTATTTT. It translates to CASSLAGRQGRDTQYF.

This clone was detected a few times. The chain carries TRBV7-2 and TRBJ1-2; D remains ambiguous. The CDR3 loop spans 13 amino acids. Trimming pared 5 bases from V and 4 bases from J, leaving 11 bases between. Germline-derived CDR1 and CDR2 are SGHTA and FQGNSA. The chain's CDR3 is CASSPFESYGYTF. CDR3 coding DNA: TGTGCCAGCAGCCCCTTCGAGAGCTATGGCTACACCTTC.

This clone was counted at least ten times. V usage is TRBV5-8 and J usage is TRBJ2-6; D gene ambiguous. This CDR3 contains 14 residues. Per germline, CDR1 SGHTS and CDR2 YDEGEE. V lost 1 base, J lost 0 bases, and 2 bases lay in between. CDR3 sequence: CASSLFSGANVLTF. The CDR3 DNA follows: TGTGCCAGCAGCTTGTTCTCTGGGGCCAACGTCCTGACTTTC. The entire variable domain, with the rest obtained from reference TRBV5-8 and TRBJ2-6, is as follows: EAGVTQSPTHLIKTRGQQATLRCSPISGHTSVYWYQQALGLGLQFLLWYDEGEERNRGNFPPRFSGRQFPNYSSELNVNALELEDSALYLCASSLFSGANVLTFGAGSRLTVL.

The CDR3 DNA follows: TGTGCCAGCAGTTTAACGACAGGGATCCATGGCTACACCTTC. Protein sequence: CASSLTTGIHGYTF. The genes are TRBV6-5 and TRBJ1-2; 7 bases match TRBD1. Germline loops: CDR1 MNHEY, CDR2 SVGAGI. The CDR3 consists of 14 residues. Losses at the gene ends were 4 bases for V and 6 bases for J; bases not matched to a gene: 8.

The rearrangement links TRBV6-5 to TRBJ1-2, with 12 bases fitting TRBD1. The CDR3 is made up of 16 amino acids. The germline V gene encodes CDR1 MNHEY and CDR2 SVGAGI. With V trimmed by 2 bases and J by 4 bases, 5 bases remained unmatched. CDR3 sequence reads: CASSYVGTGGGYGYTF. The CDR3 nucleotides read TGTGCCAGCAGTTACGTAGGGACAGGGGGCGGCTATGGCTACACCTTC.

This clone was seen a few times. The chain carries TRBV4-3 and TRBJ1-1; no definite D call. The CDR3 is 13 residues long. Germline V lookup: CDR1 LGHNA, CDR2 YSLEER. V was clipped by 2 bases and J by 3 bases, with 7 bases between them. CDR3 sequence (DNA): TGCGCCAGCAGCCAACAACTTGACACTGAAGCTTTCTTT. Its translation: CASSQQLDTEAFF.